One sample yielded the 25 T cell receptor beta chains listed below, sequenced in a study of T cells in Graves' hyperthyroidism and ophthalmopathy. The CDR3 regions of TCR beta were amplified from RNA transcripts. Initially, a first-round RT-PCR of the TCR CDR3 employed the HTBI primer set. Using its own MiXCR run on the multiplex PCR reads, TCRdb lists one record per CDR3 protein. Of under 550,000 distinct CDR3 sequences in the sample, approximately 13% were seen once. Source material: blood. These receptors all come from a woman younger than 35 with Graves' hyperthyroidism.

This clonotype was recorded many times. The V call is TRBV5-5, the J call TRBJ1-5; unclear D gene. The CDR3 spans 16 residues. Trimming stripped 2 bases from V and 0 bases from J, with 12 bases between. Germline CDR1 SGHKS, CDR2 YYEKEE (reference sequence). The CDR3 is CASSFEGLGSNQPQHF. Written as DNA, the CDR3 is TGTGCCAGCAGCTTTGAAGGGTTGGGTAGCAATCAGCCCCAGCATTTT.

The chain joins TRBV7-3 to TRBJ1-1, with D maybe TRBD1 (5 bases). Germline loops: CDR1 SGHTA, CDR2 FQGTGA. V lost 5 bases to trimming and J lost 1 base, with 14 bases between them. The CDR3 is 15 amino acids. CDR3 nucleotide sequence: TGTGCCAGCAGCCCCGCACCGACAGCGAACACTGAAGCTTTCTTT. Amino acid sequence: CASSPAPTANTEAFF.

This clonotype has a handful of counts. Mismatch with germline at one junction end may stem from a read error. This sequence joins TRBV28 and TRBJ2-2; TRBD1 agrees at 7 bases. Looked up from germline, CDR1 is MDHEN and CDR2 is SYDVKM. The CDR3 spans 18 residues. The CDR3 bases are TGTGCCAGCAGATTACTAGTCCGACGACAGGGTTACACCAGGGAGCTGTTTTTT. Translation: CASRLLVRRQGYTRELFF.

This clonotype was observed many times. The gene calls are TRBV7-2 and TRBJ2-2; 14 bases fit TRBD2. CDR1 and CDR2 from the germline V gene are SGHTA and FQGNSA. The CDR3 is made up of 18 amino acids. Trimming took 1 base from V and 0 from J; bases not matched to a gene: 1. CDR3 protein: CASSLEGLAGANTGELFF. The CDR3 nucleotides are TGTGCCAGCAGCTTAGAGGGACTAGCGGGAGCGAACACCGGGGAGCTGTTTTTT.

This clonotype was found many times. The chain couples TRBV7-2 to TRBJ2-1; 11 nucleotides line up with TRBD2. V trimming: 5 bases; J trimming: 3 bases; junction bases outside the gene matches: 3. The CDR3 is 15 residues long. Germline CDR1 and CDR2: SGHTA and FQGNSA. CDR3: CASSISGRDYNEQFF. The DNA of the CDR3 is TGTGCCAGCAGCATTAGCGGGAGGGACTACAATGAGCAGTTCTTC. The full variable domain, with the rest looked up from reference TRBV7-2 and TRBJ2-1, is GAGVSQSPSNKVTEKGKDVELRCDPISGHTALYWYRQSLGQGLEFLIYFQGNSAPDKSGLPSDRFSAERTGGSVSTLTIQRTQQEDSAVYLCASSISGRDYNEQFFGPGTRLTVL.

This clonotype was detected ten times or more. CDR3 sequence: CASSLKGASYEQYF. For the CDR3, the DNA is TGTGCCAGCAGCTTAAAAGGGGCCTCCTACGAGCAGTACTTC. The rearrangement links TRBV13 to TRBJ2-7, with D maybe TRBD1 (5 bases). The germline CDR1 and CDR2 sequences are PRHDT and FYEKMQ (reference sequence). V lost 2 bases to trimming and J lost 0 bases, with 8 bases between them. The CDR3 covers 14 residues.

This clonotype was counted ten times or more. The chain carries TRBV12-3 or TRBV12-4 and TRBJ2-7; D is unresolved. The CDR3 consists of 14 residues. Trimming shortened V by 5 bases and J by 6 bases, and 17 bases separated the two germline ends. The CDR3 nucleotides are TGTGCCAGCAGTCCTCCCCTAGTCCCTCTCGAGCAGTACTTC. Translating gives CASSPPLVPLEQYF.

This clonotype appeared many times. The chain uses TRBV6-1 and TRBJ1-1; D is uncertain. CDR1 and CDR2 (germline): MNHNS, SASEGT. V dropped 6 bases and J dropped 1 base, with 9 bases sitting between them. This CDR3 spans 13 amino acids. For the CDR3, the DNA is TGTGCCAGCAGCATCAGGAGGAACACTGAAGCTTTCTTT. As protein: CASSIRRNTEAFF.

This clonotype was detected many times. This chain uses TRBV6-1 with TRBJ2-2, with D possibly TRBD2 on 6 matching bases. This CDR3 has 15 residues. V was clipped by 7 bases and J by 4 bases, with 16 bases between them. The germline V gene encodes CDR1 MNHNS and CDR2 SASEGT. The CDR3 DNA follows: TGTGCCAGCATCGCGGGCGGGGATAGCACCGGGGAGCTGTTTTTT. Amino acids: CASIAGGDSTGELFF.

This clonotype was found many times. CDR3 amino acids: CAARGGSGPYNEQFF. In nucleotides, the CDR3 is TGTGCCGCCCGCGGGGGGAGTGGTCCTTACAATGAGCAGTTCTTC. V is TRBV27 and J is TRBJ2-1; 8 bases line up with TRBD2. This CDR3 contains 15 residues. CDR1 is MNHEY, CDR2 SMNVEV, per germline (reference sequence). V dropped 11 bases and J dropped 4; count of bases not matched to a gene: 13.

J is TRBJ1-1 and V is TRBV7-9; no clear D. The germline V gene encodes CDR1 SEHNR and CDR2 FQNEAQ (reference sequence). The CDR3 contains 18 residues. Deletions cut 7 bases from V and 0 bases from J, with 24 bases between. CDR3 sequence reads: CASTSRSKTTYMNTEAFF. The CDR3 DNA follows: TGTGCCAGCACCTCCAGATCCAAGACGACTTACATGAACACTGAAGCTTTCTTT.

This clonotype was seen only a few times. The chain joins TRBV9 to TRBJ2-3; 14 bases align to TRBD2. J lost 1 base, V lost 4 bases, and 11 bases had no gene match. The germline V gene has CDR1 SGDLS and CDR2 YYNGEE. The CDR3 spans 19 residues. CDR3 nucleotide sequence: TGTGCCAGCAGCCTCCCCGGACTAGCGGGGGGAGGTGGCACAGATACGCAGTATTTT. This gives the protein CASSLPGLAGGGGTDTQYF.

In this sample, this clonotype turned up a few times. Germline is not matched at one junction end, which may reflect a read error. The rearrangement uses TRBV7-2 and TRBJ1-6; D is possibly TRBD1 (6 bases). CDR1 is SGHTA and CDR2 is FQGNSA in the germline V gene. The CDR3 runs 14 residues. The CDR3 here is CARSPGRGVSPLHF. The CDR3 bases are TGTGCCCGCAGCCCCGGCAGGGGAGTTTCACCCCTCCACTTT.

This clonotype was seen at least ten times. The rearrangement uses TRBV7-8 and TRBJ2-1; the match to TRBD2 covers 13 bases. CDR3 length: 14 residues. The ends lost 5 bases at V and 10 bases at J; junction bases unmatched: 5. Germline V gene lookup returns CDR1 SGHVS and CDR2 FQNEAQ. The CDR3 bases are TGTGCCAGCAGCCAGGGACTAGCGGGAACCGAGCAGTTCTTC. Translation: CASSQGLAGTEQFF. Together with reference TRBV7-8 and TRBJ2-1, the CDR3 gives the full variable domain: GAGVSQSPRYKVAKRGQDVALRCDPISGHVSLFWYQQALGQGPEFLTYFQNEAQLDKSGLPSDRFFAERPEGSVSTLKIQRTQQEDSAVYLCASSQGLAGTEQFFGPGTRLTVL.

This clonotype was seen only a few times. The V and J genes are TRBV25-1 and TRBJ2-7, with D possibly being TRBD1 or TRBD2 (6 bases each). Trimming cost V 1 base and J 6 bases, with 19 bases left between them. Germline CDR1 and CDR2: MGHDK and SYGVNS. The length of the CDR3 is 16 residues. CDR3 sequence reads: CASSESRGAAVSEQYF. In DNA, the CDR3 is TGTGCCAGCAGTGAATCGAGGGGGGCCGCGGTATCCGAGCAGTACTTC.

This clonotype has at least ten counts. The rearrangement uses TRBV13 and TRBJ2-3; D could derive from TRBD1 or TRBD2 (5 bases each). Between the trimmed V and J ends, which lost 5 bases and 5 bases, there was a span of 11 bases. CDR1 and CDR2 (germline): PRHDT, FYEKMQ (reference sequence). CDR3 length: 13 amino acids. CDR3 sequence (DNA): TGTGCCAGCAGCCCCGGGACCCTAGATACGCAGTATTTT. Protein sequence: CASSPGTLDTQYF.

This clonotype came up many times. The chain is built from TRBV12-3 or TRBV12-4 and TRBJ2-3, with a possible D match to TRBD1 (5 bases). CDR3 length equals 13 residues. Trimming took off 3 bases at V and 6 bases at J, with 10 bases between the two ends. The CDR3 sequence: CASSFPGSDTQYF. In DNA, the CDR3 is TGTGCCAGCAGTTTCCCAGGGTCTGATACGCAGTATTTT.

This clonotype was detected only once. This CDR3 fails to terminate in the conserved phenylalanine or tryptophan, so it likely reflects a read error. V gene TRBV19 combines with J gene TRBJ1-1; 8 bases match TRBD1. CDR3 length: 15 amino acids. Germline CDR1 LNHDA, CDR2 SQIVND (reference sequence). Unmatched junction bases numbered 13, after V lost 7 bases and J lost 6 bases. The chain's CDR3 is CASISWDRTNPEAFL. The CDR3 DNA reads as TGTGCCAGTATCTCCTGGGACAGGACTAATCCTGAAGCTTTCCTT.

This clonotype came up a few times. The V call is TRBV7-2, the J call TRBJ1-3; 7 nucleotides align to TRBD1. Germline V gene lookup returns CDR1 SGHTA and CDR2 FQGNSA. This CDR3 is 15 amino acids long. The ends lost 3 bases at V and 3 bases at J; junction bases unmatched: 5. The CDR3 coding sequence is TGTGCCAGCAGCTTGGGACAGTCGATTGGAAACACCATATATTTT. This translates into CASSLGQSIGNTIYF.

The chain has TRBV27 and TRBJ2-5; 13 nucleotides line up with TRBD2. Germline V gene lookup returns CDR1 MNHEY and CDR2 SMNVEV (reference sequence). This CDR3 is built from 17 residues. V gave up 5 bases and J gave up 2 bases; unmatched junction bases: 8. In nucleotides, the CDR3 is TGTGCCAGCAGTCGAAGACTAGCGGGAGGATTGCAAGAGACCCAGTACTTC. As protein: CASSRRLAGGLQETQYF.

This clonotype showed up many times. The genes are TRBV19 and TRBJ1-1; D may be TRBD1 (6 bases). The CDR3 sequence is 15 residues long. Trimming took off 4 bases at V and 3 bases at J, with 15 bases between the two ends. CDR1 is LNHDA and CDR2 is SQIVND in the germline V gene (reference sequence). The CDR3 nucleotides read TGTGCCAGTAGTAGGGAACAGGGATTTCACACTGAAGCTTTCTTT. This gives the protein CASSREQGFHTEAFF. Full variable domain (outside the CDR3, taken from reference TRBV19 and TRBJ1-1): DGGITQSPKYLFRKEGQNVTLSCEQNLNHDAMYWYRQDPGQGLRLIYYSQIVNDFQKGDIAEGYSVSREKKESFPLTVTSAQKNPTAFYLCASSREQGFHTEAFFGQGTRLTVV.

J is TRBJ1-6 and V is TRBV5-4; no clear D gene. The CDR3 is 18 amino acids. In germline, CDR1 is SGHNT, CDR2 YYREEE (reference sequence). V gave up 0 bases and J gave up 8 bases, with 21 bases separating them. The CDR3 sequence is CASSLGESGINPDSPLHF. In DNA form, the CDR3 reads TGTGCCAGCAGCTTGGGAGAATCTGGCATCAATCCGGATTCACCCCTCCACTTT.

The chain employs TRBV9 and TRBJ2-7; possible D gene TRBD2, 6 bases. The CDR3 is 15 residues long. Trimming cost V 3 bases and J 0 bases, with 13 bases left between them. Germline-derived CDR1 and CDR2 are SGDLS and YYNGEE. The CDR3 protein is CASSARGTSSYEQYF. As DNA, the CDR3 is TGTGCCAGCAGCGCGAGAGGGACTTCCTCCTACGAGCAGTACTTC.

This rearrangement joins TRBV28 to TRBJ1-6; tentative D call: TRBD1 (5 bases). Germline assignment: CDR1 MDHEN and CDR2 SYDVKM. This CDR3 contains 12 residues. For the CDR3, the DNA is TGTGCAGATGGGGACGCGCATTCACCCCTCCACTTT. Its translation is CADGDAHSPLHF.

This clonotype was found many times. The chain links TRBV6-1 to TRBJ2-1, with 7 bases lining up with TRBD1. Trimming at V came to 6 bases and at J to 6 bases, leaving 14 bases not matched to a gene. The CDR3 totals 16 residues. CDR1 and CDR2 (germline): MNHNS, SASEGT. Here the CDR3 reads CASSSLTGVLPNEQFF. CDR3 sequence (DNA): TGTGCCAGCAGCTCCTTAACAGGGGTCCTCCCCAATGAGCAGTTCTTC.